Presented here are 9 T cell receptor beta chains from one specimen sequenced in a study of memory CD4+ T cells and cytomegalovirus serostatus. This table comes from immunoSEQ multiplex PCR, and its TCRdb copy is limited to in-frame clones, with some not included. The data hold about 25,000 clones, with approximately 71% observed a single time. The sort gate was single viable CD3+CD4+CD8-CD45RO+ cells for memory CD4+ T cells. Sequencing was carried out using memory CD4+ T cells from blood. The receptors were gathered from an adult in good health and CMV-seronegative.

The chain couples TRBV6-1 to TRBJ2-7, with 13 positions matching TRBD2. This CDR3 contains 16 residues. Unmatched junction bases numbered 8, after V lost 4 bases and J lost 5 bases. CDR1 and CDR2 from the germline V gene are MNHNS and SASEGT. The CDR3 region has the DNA TGTGCCAGCAGTGGATGGACTAGCGGGAGAGAAAACGAGCAGTACTTC. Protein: CASSGWTSGRENEQYF.

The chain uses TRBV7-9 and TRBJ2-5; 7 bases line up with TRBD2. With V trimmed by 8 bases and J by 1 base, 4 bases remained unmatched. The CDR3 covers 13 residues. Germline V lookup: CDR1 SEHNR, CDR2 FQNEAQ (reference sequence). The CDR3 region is CASVRLAQETQYF. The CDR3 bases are TGTGCCAGCGTCCGACTAGCCCAAGAGACCCAGTACTTC.

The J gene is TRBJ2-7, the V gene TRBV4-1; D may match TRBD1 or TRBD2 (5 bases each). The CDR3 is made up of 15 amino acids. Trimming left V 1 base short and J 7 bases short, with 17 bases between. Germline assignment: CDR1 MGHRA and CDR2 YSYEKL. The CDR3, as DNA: TGCGCCAGCAGCCAAGGGGGCATCTCCTCGGGGGAGCAGTACTTC. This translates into CASSQGGISSGEQYF.

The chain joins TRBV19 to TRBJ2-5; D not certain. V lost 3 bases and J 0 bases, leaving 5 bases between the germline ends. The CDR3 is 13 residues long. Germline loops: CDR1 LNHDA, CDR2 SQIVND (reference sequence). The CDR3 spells CASSISNQETQYF. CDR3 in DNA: TGTGCCAGTAGTATCTCCAACCAAGAGACCCAGTACTTC.

CDR3 sequence: CASSATMGGNTIYF. CDR3 in DNA: TGTGCCAGCAGCGCCACTATGGGAGGAAACACCATATATTTT. The chain carries TRBV9 and TRBJ1-3; D unresolved. Germline CDR1 SGDLS, CDR2 YYNGEE. Trimming removed 3 bases from V and 4 bases from J, with 11 bases in between. There are 14 residues in the CDR3.

The CDR3 nucleotides are TGTGCCAGCAGTGAAGGTAGCGGGAGACGGAACGAGCAGTACTTC. This codes for CASSEGSGRRNEQYF. The chain is built from TRBV2 and TRBJ2-7; 9 nucleotides align to TRBD2. In germline, CDR1 is SNHLY, CDR2 FYNNEI. Trimming cost V 1 base and J 5 bases; bases outside gene matches: 6. The CDR3 length is 15 residues. Using reference TRBV2 and TRBJ2-7 for the parts outside the CDR3, the full variable domain is EPEVTQTPSHQVTQMGQEVILRCVPISNHLYFYWYRQILGQKVEFLVSFYNNEISEKSEIFDDQFSVERPDGSNFTLKIRSTKLEDSAMYFCASSEGSGRRNEQYFGPGTRLTVT.

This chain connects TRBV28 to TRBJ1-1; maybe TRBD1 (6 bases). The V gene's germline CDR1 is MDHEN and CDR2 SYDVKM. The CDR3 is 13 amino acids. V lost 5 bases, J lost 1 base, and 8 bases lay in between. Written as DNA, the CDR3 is TGTGCCAGCAGTCCGGGACAGAACACTGAAGCTTTCTTT. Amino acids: CASSPGQNTEAFF.

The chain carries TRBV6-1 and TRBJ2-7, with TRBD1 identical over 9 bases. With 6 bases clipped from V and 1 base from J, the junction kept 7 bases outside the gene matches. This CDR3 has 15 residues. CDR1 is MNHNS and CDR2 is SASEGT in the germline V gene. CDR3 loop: CASRARDRESYEQYF. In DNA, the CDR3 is TGTGCCAGCAGGGCGCGGGACAGGGAATCCTACGAGCAGTACTTC.

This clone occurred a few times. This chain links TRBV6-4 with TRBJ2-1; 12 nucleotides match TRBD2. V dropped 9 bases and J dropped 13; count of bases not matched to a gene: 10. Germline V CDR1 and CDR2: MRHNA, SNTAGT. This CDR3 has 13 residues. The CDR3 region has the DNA TGTGCCAGAGGGGTTCTAGCGGGGGGGTTACAGTTCTTC. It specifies CARGVLAGGLQFF.